This T cell receptor (beta chain) is from a study of shared clonotypes between healthy human individuals. Notes on this clone: This likely stems from a read error, as it lies one base from a far larger clone.

The CDR3 totals 14 residues. CDR1 and CDR2 from the germline V gene are LGHNA and YNFKEQ. TCRdb keeps only in-frame clones here, not all; method: immunoSEQ multiplex PCR. Of about 460,000 clones listed, roughly 80% are singletons. The TCR comes from a woman in her forties in good health. Some clones in this sample may be carry-over from other donors' samples. The chain links TRBV4-2 to TRBJ1-1; TRBD1 might be the D (6 bases). Sequencing was carried out using PBMCs. The CDR3 reads CAGSQGLDSQGAFF. CDR3 sequence (DNA): TGTGCCGGCAGCCAAGGCCTGGACAGCCAGGGGGCTTTCTTT.